This T cell receptor beta chain derives from a study of monozygotic twins with inflammatory bowel disease. Study-wide findings and caveats: Among twins, concordant and discordant pairs did not differ in repertoire similarity, possibly from limited power.

Each donor gave 2.5 ml of peripheral blood. In regard to this clonotype: No antigen is known for it.

An amount of 3,500 to 4,500 ng of total RNA was used for each TCR library. Researchers generated cDNA in eight separate reactions per sample. TCRdb reprocessed the 5' RACE reads and stores each CDR3 protein as one record, lacking DNA. Its table lists hundreds of thousands of distinct CDR3 sequences. Looked up from germline, CDR1 is SGHVS and CDR2 is FQNEAQ. The CDR3 is 16 residues long. The V call is TRBV7-8, the J call TRBJ1-5; TCRdb's D call of TRBD1 is untestable without DNA. The source material was blood. The TCR was taken from a human donor with ulcerative colitis or Crohn's disease, or a healthy co-twin of an affected twin (not recorded which). CDR3 protein: CASSLIPASGDQPQHF.